The 10 T cell receptor beta chains given below trace back to one sample, sequenced in a study of blood T cell repertoires in COVID-19. The assay was immunoSEQ multiplex PCR, and TCRdb's table has in-frame clones only and misses some. The data contain roughly 280,000 clones, 89% of them singletons. Sequencing used peripheral blood. The receptors shown here come from a man aged 50 to 60 with acute or convalescent COVID-19.

The J gene is TRBJ2-5, the V gene TRBV18; D unclear. The V end was cut by 3 bases, the J end by 2 bases, with 4 bases between. The CDR3 is made up of 12 amino acids. Germline assignment: CDR1 KGHSH and CDR2 LQKENI. CDR3 protein: CASSPEQETQYF. For the CDR3, the DNA is TGTGCCAGCTCACCCGAGCAAGAGACCCAGTACTTC.

The rearrangement joins TRBV2 to TRBJ2-4, with 10 bases aligning to TRBD2. The CDR3 sequence is 15 residues long. The V gene's germline CDR1 is SNHLY and CDR2 FYNNEI. The V and J ends lost 4 bases and 4 bases, in that order; junction bases with no gene match: 4. As DNA, the CDR3 is TGTGCCAGCAGTGGGACTAGCGGATCGAAAAACATTCAGTACTTC. Translating it yields CASSGTSGSKNIQYF.

This sequence joins TRBV2 and TRBJ2-5, with 8 bases lining up with TRBD1. The CDR3 runs to 15 residues. J was trimmed by 5 bases and V by 7 bases; bases with no gene match: 12. Germline V CDR1 and CDR2: SNHLY, FYNNEI. The CDR3 protein is CASTSRTGRRETQYF. The DNA of the CDR3 is TGTGCCAGCACATCCAGGACAGGGAGGAGGGAGACCCAGTACTTC.

The chain has TRBV20-1 and TRBJ2-1; unclear D gene. Germline values: CDR1 DFQATT, CDR2 SNEGSKA (reference sequence). Trimming pared 5 bases from V and 6 bases from J, leaving 5 bases between. This CDR3 has 10 amino acids. CDR3: CSARRNEQFF. The CDR3 DNA reads as TGCAGTGCTCGTCGCAATGAGCAGTTCTTC.

The rearrangement uses TRBV5-1 and TRBJ2-2; TRBD1 is a possible D gene (6 bases). Germline V lookup: CDR1 SGHRS, CDR2 YFSETQ. The CDR3 sequence is 17 residues long. Trimming stripped 3 bases from V and 2 bases from J, with 17 bases between. The CDR3 region has the DNA TGCGCCAGCAGCTCCCGGCCCCGGGACACTAACACCGGGGAGCTGTTTTTT. Translation: CASSSRPRDTNTGELFF.

Here the CDR3 DNA reads TGTGCCTGGAGGTCCGGGACACATAGATTGGATTCACCCCTCCACTTT. This encodes CAWRSGTHRLDSPLHF. The chain links TRBV30 to TRBJ1-6, with D perhaps matching TRBD1 (6 bases). The germline gives CDR1 GTSNPN, CDR2 SVGIG (reference sequence). CDR3 length equals 16 residues. Deletions cut 3 bases from V and 8 bases from J, with 20 bases between. Based on the CDR3 plus reference TRBV30 and TRBJ1-6, the full variable domain is SQTIHQWPATLVQPVGSPLSLECTVEGTSNPNLYWYRQAAGRGLQLLFYSVGIGQISSEVPQNLSASRPQDRQFILSSKKLLLSDSGFYLCAWRSGTHRLDSPLHFGNGTRLTVT.

V usage is TRBV5-1 and J usage is TRBJ2-1, with D perhaps matching TRBD1 (5 bases). The CDR3 length is 16 residues. The V gene lost 0 bases and the J gene lost 4 bases, with 14 bases spanning the gap. Per the germline V gene, CDR1 is SGHRS and CDR2 is YFSETQ. CDR3 protein: CASSLVYGQGYNEQFF. The CDR3 DNA follows: TGCGCCAGCAGCTTGGTGTACGGGCAGGGTTACAATGAGCAGTTCTTC. The full variable domain, rest sourced from reference TRBV5-1 and TRBJ2-1, is KAGVTQTPRYLIKTRGQQVTLSCSPISGHRSVSWYQQTPGQGLQFLFEYFSETQRNKGNFPGRFSGRQFSNSRSEMNVSTLELGDSALYLCASSLVYGQGYNEQFFGPGTRLTVL.

V gene TRBV5-4 combines with J gene TRBJ1-1, with a weak D call TRBD1 (5 bases). The germline CDR1 and CDR2 sequences are SGHNT and YYREEE (reference sequence). The CDR3 covers 13 residues. V gave up 9 bases and J gave up 3 bases, with 15 bases separating them. This chain's CDR3 is CATGGFGDTEAFF. As DNA, the CDR3 is TGTGCCACCGGGGGTTTCGGGGACACTGAAGCTTTCTTT. The full variable domain, with the rest looked up from reference TRBV5-4 and TRBJ1-1, is ETGVTQSPTHLIKTRGQQVTLRCSSQSGHNTVSWYQQALGQGPQFIFQYYREEENGRGNFPPRFSGLQFPNYSSELNVNALELDDSALYLCATGGFGDTEAFFGQGTRLTVV.

The chain recombines TRBV4-1 with TRBJ2-2, with TRBD2 matching 7 bases. This CDR3 has 15 residues. With V trimmed by 1 base and J by 5 bases, 4 bases remained unmatched. In germline, CDR1 is MGHRA, CDR2 YSYEKL. As DNA, the CDR3 is TGCGCCAGCAGCCAAGCGGGACTACCTACCGGGGAGCTGTTTTTT. Amino acids: CASSQAGLPTGELFF.

A single count supports this clone. The V call is TRBV19, the J call TRBJ1-1; 8 bases are shared with TRBD1. The trim removed 9 bases at V and 5 bases at J, leaving 11 bases unmatched. The CDR3 spans 14 residues. Germline assignment: CDR1 LNHDA and CDR2 SQIVND (reference sequence). CDR3 in amino acids: CASNRRGLITEAFF. The CDR3 DNA sequence: TGTGCCAGCAACCGCAGGGGGCTGATTACTGAAGCTTTCTTT.